This T cell receptor (beta chain) appears in the sequencing data of a study of cytomegalovirus exposure and HLA in healthy donors. Looking at the study overall: A preliminary data release comprised 80 million to 95 million unique TCRs obtained from HLA-typed donors.

This CDR3 has 15 amino acids. Looked up from germline, CDR1 is MNHEY and CDR2 is SMNVEV (reference sequence). After removal of 4 bases from V and 6 bases from J, the junction contained 7 bases not matched to a gene. A note on this clone: Its cognate antigen is unknown.

Primers for the PCR totalled 60 Vbeta and 13 Jbeta. In the original workflow: Later, an analysis found about 80 million unique TCR beta chains, and around 10 million of these were shared. TCRdb's table, derived via immunoSEQ multiplex PCR, lists solely in-frame clones and lacks some. From that table come the V and J calls and clone size; the DNA was used to work out D and trimming. The sample carries about 110,000 clones, about three quarters recorded once. Study-wide points: The study flagged fewer than 200 TCR beta chains as cytomegalovirus-associated. The classifier, whose performance was assessed in both the original and validation cohorts, reportedly diagnosed cytomegalovirus status with high specificity and sensitivity.

The rearrangement uses TRBV27 and TRBJ2-7; 12 nucleotides agree with TRBD1. Sequencing used PBMCs. The origin of this receptor is a female donor in good health and CMV-seropositive. The CDR3 is CASSSSRDRGREQYF. The CDR3 coding sequence is TGTGCCAGCAGTTCGTCCCGGGACAGGGGGCGCGAGCAGTACTTC.